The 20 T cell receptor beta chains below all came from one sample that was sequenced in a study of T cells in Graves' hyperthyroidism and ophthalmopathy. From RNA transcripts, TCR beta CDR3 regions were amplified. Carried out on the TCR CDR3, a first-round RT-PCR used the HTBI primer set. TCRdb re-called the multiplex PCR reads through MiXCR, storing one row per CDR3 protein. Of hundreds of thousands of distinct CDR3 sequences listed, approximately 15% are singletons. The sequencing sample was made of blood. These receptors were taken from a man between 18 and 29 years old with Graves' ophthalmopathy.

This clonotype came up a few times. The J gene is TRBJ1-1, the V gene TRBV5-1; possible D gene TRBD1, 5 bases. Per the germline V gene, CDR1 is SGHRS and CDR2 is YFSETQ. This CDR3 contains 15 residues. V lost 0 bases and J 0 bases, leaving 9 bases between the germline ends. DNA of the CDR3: TGCGCCAGCAGCTTGGCCGAAGGGGTGAACACTGAAGCTTTCTTT. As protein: CASSLAEGVNTEAFF.

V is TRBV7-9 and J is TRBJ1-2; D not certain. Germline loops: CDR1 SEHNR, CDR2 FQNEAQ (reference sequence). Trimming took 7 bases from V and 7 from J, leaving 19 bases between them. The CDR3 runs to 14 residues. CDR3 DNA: TGTGCCAGCACCCCTCAAATTGTCGGGGTTGGCTACACCTTC. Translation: CASTPQIVGVGYTF. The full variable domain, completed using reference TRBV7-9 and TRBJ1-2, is DTGVSQNPRHKITKRGQNVTFRCDPISEHNRLYWYRQTLGQGPEFLTYFQNEAQLEKSRLLSDRFSAERPKGSFSTLEIQRTEQGDSAMYLCASTPQIVGVGYTFGSGTRLTVV.

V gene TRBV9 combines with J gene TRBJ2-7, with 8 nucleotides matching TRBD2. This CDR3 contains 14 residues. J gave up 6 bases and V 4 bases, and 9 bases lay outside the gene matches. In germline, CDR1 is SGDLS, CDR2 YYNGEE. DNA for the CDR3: TGTGCCAGCAGCTCTCCGGGACTAGGAGTCGAGCAGTACTTC. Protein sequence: CASSSPGLGVEQYF.

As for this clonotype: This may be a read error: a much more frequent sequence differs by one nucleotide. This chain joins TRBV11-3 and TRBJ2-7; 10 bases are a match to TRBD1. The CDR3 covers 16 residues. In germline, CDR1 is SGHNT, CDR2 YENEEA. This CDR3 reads CASSQTPGTGVYGQYF. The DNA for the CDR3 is TGTGCCAGCAGCCAAACTCCCGGGACAGGGGTCTACGGGCAGTACTTC. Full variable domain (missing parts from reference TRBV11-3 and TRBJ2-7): EAGVVQSPRYKIIEKKQPVAFWCNPISGHNTLYWYLQNLGQGPELLIRYENEEAVDDSQLPKDRFSAERLKGVDSTLKIQPAELGDSAVYLCASSQTPGTGVYGQYFGPGTRLTVT.

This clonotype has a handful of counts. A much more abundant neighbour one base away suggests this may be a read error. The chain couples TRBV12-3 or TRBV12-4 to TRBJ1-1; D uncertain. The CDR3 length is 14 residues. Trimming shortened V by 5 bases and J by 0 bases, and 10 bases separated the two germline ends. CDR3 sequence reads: CASSLKSMNTEAFF. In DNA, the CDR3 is TGTGCCAGCAGTCTCAAGAGCATGAACACTGAAGCTTTCTTT.

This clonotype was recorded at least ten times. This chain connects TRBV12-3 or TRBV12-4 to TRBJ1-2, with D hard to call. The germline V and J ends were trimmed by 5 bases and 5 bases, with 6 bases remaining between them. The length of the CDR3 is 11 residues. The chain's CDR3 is CASSAKYGYTF. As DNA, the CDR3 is TGTGCCAGCAGTGCGAAGTATGGCTACACCTTC.

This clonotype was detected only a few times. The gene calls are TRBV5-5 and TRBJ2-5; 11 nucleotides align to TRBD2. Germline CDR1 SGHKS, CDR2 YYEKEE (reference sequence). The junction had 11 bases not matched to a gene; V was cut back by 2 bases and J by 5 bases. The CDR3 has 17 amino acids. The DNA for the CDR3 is TGTGCCAGCAGCTTCTTAGCTAGCGGGGGGCCTGGGGAGACCCAGTACTTC. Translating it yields CASSFLASGGPGETQYF. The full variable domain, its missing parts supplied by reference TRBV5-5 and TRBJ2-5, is DAGVTQSPTHLIKTRGQQVTLRCSPISGHKSVSWYQQVLGQGPQFIFQYYEKEERGRGNFPDRFSARQFPNYSSELNVNALLLGDSALYLCASSFLASGGPGETQYFGPGTRLLVL.

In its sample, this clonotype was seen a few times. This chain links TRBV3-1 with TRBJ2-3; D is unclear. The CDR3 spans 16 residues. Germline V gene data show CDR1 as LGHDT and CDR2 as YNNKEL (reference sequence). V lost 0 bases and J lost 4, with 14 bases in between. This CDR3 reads CASSQDLNSFADTQYF. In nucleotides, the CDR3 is TGTGCCAGCAGCCAAGATCTGAATAGCTTTGCAGATACGCAGTATTTT.

The CDR3 DNA reads as TGTGCCAGCAGCGTGGGGGATCCCACCTACGAGCAGTACTTC. It translates to CASSVGDPTYEQYF. The J gene is TRBJ2-7, the V gene TRBV27; D assignment may be TRBD1 or TRBD2 (5 bases each). Germline V CDR1 and CDR2: MNHEY, SMNVEV (reference sequence). The CDR3 loop spans 14 amino acids. The V gene lost 6 bases and the J gene lost 2 bases, with 14 bases spanning the gap.

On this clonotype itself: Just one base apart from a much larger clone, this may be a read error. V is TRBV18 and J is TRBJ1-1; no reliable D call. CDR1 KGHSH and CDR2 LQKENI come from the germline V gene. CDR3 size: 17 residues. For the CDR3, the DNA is TGTGCCAGCTCACCACGCCCCAACACGGCGTGGATCACTGAATCTTTCTTT. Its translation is CASSPRPNTAWITESFF.

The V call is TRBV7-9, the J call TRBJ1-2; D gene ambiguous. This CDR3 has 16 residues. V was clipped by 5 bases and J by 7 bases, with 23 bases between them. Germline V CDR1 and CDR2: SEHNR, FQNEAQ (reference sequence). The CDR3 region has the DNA TGTGCCAGCAGCCGGAGTATGCCCCGTAAGTTCGCTGGCTACACCTTC. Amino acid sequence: CASSRSMPRKFAGYTF.

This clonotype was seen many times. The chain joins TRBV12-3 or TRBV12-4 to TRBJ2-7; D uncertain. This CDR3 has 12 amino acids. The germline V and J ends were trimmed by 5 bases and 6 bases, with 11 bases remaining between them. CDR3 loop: CASSRSWGEQYF. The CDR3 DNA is TGTGCCAGCAGTCGGAGTTGGGGCGAGCAGTACTTC.

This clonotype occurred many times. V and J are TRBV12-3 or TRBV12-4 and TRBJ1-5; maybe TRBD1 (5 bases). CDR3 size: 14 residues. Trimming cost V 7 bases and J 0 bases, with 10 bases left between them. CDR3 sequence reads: CASTTDSSNQPQHF. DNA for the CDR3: TGTGCCAGCACTACTGACAGTAGCAATCAGCCCCAGCATTTT.

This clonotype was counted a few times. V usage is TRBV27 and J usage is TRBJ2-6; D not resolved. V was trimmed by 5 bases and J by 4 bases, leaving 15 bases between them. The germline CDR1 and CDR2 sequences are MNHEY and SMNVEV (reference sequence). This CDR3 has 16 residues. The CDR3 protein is CASSAPIGVGANVLTF. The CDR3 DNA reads TGTGCCAGCAGTGCCCCGATTGGGGTGGGGGCCAACGTCCTGACTTTC.

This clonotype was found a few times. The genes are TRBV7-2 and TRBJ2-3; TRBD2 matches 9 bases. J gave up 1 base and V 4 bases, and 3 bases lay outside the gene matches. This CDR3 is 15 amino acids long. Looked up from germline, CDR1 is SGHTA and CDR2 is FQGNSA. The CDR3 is CASSSVAGGTDTQYF. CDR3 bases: TGTGCCAGCAGCTCCGTAGCGGGGGGCACAGATACGCAGTATTTT.

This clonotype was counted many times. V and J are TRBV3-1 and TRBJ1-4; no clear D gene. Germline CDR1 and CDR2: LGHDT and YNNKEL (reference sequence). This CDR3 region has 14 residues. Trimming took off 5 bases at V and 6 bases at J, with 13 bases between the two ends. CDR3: CASSFRNSYEKLFF. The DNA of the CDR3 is TGTGCCAGCAGCTTCCGGAACAGTTATGAAAAACTGTTTTTT.

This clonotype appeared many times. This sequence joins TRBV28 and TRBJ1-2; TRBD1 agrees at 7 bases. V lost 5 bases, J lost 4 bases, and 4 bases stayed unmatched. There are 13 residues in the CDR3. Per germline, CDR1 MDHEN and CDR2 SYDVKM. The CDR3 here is CASSAGQIYGYTF. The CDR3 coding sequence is TGTGCCAGCAGTGCGGGACAGATCTATGGCTACACCTTC.

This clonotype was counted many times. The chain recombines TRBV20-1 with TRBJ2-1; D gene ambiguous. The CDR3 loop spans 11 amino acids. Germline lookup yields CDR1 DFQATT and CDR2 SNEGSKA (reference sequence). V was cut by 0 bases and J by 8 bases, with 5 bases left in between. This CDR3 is CSARDAHEQFF. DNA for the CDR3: TGCAGTGCTAGAGATGCCCATGAGCAGTTCTTC.

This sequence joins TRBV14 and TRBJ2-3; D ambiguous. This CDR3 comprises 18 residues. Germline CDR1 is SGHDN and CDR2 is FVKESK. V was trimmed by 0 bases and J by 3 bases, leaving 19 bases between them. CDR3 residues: CASSQETYPFRQTDTQYF. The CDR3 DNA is TGTGCCAGCAGCCAAGAGACGTACCCTTTCCGCCAAACAGATACGCAGTATTTT.

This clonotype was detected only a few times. CDR3 in amino acids: CSARMGAHQPQHF. For the CDR3, the DNA is TGCAGTGCTAGGATGGGGGCTCATCAGCCCCAGCATTTT. This chain connects TRBV20-1 to TRBJ1-5; TRBD1 is a possible D gene (6 bases). The CDR3 totals 13 residues. V dropped 3 bases and J dropped 5 bases, with 11 bases sitting between them. Germline loops: CDR1 DFQATT, CDR2 SNEGSKA (reference sequence).